A single sample gave rise to the 26 T cell receptor beta chains below, sequenced in a study of T cells after yellow fever vaccination. TCRdb re-called the 5' RACE reads with MiXCR, one entry per CDR3 protein. This sample yields some 400,000 distinct CDR3 sequences, of which around a sixth are seen a single time; roughly a sixth belongs to the top ten. The sequenced sample was PBMCs, obtained before the yellow fever booster vaccination. These receptor sequences come from a man between 18 and 35 years old who received the YFV17D yellow fever vaccine.

The V call is TRBV5-1, the J call TRBJ1-1; tentatively, D is TRBD1 (5 bases). The CDR3 loop spans 15 amino acids. Germline CDR1 reads SGHRS; CDR2 reads YFSETQ. The V and J ends lost 0 bases and 1 base respectively, with 10 bases between them. For the CDR3, the DNA is TGCGCCAGCAGCTTGGAAGCGGGGGGGAACACTGAAGCTTTCTTT. It specifies CASSLEAGGNTEAFF.

The chain carries TRBV9 and TRBJ1-6, with D tentatively TRBD1 (5 bases). This CDR3 region has 14 residues. Between the trimmed V and J ends, which lost 7 bases and 7 bases, there was a span of 15 bases. The germline V gene encodes CDR1 SGDLS and CDR2 YYNGEE. CDR3: CASDEGRWNSPLHF. CDR3 coding DNA: TGTGCCAGCGATGAGGGACGGTGGAATTCACCCCTCCACTTT.

In its sample, this clonotype was seen many times. The gene calls are TRBV10-2 and TRBJ2-1, with D uncertain. The CDR3 consists of 12 residues. CDR1 and CDR2 (germline): WSHSY, SAAADI. Trimming shortened V by 5 bases and J by 6 bases, and 8 bases separated the two germline ends. The CDR3 loop is CASSLPGNEQFF. CDR3 bases: TGCGCCAGCAGTCTCCCTGGCAATGAGCAGTTCTTC.

V is TRBV24-1 and J is TRBJ2-3; 10 positions match TRBD2. This CDR3 is built from 14 residues. Germline V lookup: CDR1 KGHDR, CDR2 SFDVKD. After removal of 5 bases from V and 4 bases from J, the junction contained 2 bases not matched to a gene. CDR3 DNA sequence: TGTGCCACCAGTGTGACTAGCGGGTCAGATACGCAGTATTTT. This codes for CATSVTSGSDTQYF.

The CDR3 nucleotides read TGTGCCATCACACCTAGTCCCGACAGGCCCGGGGACGGCACAGATACGCAGTATTTT. This codes for CAITPSPDRPGDGTDTQYF. The chain carries TRBV10-3 and TRBJ2-3; tentative D call: TRBD1 (6 bases). V was trimmed by 7 bases and J by 1 base, leaving 27 bases between them. CDR3 length: 19 amino acids. The germline gives CDR1 ENHRY, CDR2 SYGVKD.

There are a few counts of this clonotype. V gene TRBV10-3 combines with J gene TRBJ2-1; 9 bases are a match to TRBD2. This CDR3 is 18 amino acids long. Trimming removed 6 bases from V and 0 bases from J; junction bases left unmatched: 12. The germline gives CDR1 ENHRY, CDR2 SYGVKD. The CDR3, as DNA: TGTGCCATCAGGGGACTAGCTAATCAAAAACCCTCCTACAATGAGCAGTTCTTC. Amino acids: CAIRGLANQKPSYNEQFF.

This clonotype showed up just a few times. The V and J genes are TRBV20-1 and TRBJ2-1; 10 bases match TRBD2. V shed 3 bases and J 9 bases; nucleotides not matched to a gene: 5. Germline loops: CDR1 DFQATT, CDR2 SNEGSKA (reference sequence). The CDR3 has 13 amino acids. As DNA, the CDR3 is TGCAGTGCTAGCAGCGGGGGGGCCGGTGAGCAGTTCTTC. This sequence encodes CSASSGGAGEQFF.

This clonotype was found a few times. This chain joins TRBV13 and TRBJ1-1; D ambiguous. V was cut by 5 bases and J by 1 base, with 8 bases left in between. Germline CDR1 and CDR2: PRHDT and FYEKMQ (reference sequence). This CDR3 has 13 amino acids. CDR3 protein: CASSPTANTEAFF. The CDR3 region has the DNA TGTGCCAGCAGCCCTACAGCGAACACTGAAGCTTTCTTT.

The rearrangement joins TRBV5-1 to TRBJ1-3, with 9 bases matching TRBD1. CDR3 length: 19 amino acids. The junction had 14 bases not matched to a gene; V was cut back by 4 bases and J by 0 bases. Germline loops: CDR1 SGHRS, CDR2 YFSETQ. CDR3 bases: TGCGCCAGCAGCCCGGAAGGGACAGGGCATTGGTCCTCTGGAAACACCATATATTTT. Its protein product is CASSPEGTGHWSSGNTIYF.

This clonotype has more than one count but fewer than ten. The rearrangement links TRBV3-1 to TRBJ1-2; 7 bases fit TRBD1. This CDR3 has 13 amino acids. Unmatched junction bases numbered 8, after V lost 5 bases and J lost 8 bases. The germline CDR1 and CDR2 sequences are LGHDT and YNNKEL (reference sequence). This chain's CDR3 is CASSFDRAGGYTF. As DNA, the CDR3 is TGTGCCAGCAGCTTCGACAGGGCGGGAGGCTACACCTTC.

The CDR3 bases are TGTGCCAGCGCTCGGGACTCAGATACGCAGTATTTT. This sequence encodes CASARDSDTQYF. The rearrangement links TRBV25-1 to TRBJ2-3, with D possibly being TRBD2 (6 bases). The CDR3 has 12 residues. Germline CDR1 and CDR2: MGHDK and SYGVNS. Trimming stripped 8 bases from V and 4 bases from J, with 10 bases between.

This clonotype was found a few times. The chain carries TRBV27 and TRBJ2-5; 8 nucleotides agree with TRBD1. Per germline, CDR1 MNHEY and CDR2 SMNVEV (reference sequence). This CDR3 spans 13 amino acids. The V gene end was trimmed by 6 bases and the J gene end by 1 base; junction bases not matched to a gene: 1. Here the CDR3 reads CASRDRAQETQYF. The CDR3 nucleotides are TGTGCCAGCAGGGACAGGGCCCAAGAGACCCAGTACTTC.

The chain carries TRBV4-3 and TRBJ2-3; 9 bases line up with TRBD1. The trim removed 3 bases at V and 4 bases at J, leaving 8 bases unmatched. The CDR3 has 16 amino acids. CDR1 and CDR2 (germline): LGHNA, YSLEER. The CDR3 loop reads CASSQITGGAADTQYF. The CDR3 DNA sequence: TGCGCCAGCAGCCAGATTACAGGGGGCGCAGCAGATACGCAGTATTTT.

This clonotype was observed a handful of times. The chain combines TRBV5-1 with TRBJ1-2; possibly TRBD1 for D (5 bases). The germline gives CDR1 SGHRS, CDR2 YFSETQ. Trimming removed 2 bases at V and 5 bases at J, with 7 bases between. There are 12 residues in the CDR3. The CDR3 region has the DNA TGCGCCAGCAGCTTACCAGGGTATGGCTACACCTTC. It specifies CASSLPGYGYTF.

V usage is TRBV5-1 and J usage is TRBJ2-3; the D gene is possibly TRBD1 (6 bases). V was shortened by 1 base and J by 1 base, with 13 bases between the two germline ends. This CDR3 is 16 amino acids long. CDR1 is SGHRS, CDR2 YFSETQ, per germline. CDR3 sequence: CASSLTGPVGTDTQYF. CDR3 nucleotides: TGCGCCAGCAGCTTGACAGGGCCAGTGGGCACAGATACGCAGTATTTT.

The CDR3 nucleotides are TGTGCCAGCAGCCTCGGACAGGATACTAACTATGGCTACACCTTC. Translating gives CASSLGQDTNYGYTF. The chain links TRBV7-9 to TRBJ1-2, with 7 nucleotides matching TRBD1. The CDR3 loop spans 15 amino acids. Germline-derived CDR1 and CDR2 are SEHNR and FQNEAQ (reference sequence). V trimming: 5 bases; J trimming: 0 bases; junction bases outside the gene matches: 6.

This clonotype was observed a few times. The chain links TRBV27 to TRBJ1-5; D is ambiguous. The CDR3 contains 14 residues. Germline CDR1 is MNHEY and CDR2 is SMNVEV (reference sequence). Trimming shortened V by 5 bases and J by 4 bases, and 12 bases separated the two germline ends. The CDR3: CASSDGGINQPQHF. Written as DNA, the CDR3 is TGTGCCAGCAGTGATGGTGGCATAAATCAGCCCCAGCATTTT.

The table lists this clonotype with a few counts. V and J are TRBV28 and TRBJ2-2; the match to TRBD2 covers 7 bases. V lost 8 bases and J lost 6; bases outside the gene matches: 9. The CDR3 runs to 14 residues. Germline CDR1 MDHEN, CDR2 SYDVKM. Here the CDR3 reads CASFATGGAGELFF. CDR3 in DNA: TGTGCCAGCTTTGCTACGGGGGGAGCCGGGGAGCTGTTTTTT.

This clonotype was detected ten times or more. The chain joins TRBV4-3 to TRBJ2-1; D gene unclear. The CDR3 is made up of 13 amino acids. V lost 0 bases to trimming and J lost 5 bases, with 5 bases between them. CDR1 LGHNA and CDR2 YSLEER come from the germline V gene. This CDR3 is CASSQDWDNEQFF. DNA of the CDR3: TGCGCCAGCAGCCAAGATTGGGACAATGAGCAGTTCTTC.

This clonotype was detected only a few times. The chain combines TRBV10-3 with TRBJ2-7; 9 positions match TRBD1. The germline gives CDR1 ENHRY, CDR2 SYGVKD. V shed 6 bases and J 2 bases; nucleotides not matched to a gene: 2. CDR3 length: 13 amino acids. The CDR3 nucleotides read TGTGCCATCAGGGGACAGGGCACCTACGAGCAGTACGTC. It yields the protein CAIRGQGTYEQYV.

V gene TRBV23-1 combines with J gene TRBJ2-2; the D gene is possibly TRBD1 (5 bases). TRBV23-1 is treated as an ORF (open reading frame) with a function not yet certain. The CDR3 totals 11 residues. With 9 bases removed from V and 6 bases from J, the gap between germline ends came to 8 bases. CDR3 residues: CARGVSGELFF. Here the CDR3 DNA reads TGCGCCAGAGGGGTTTCCGGGGAGCTGTTTTTT.

This clonotype appeared a few times. The chain is built from TRBV6-5 and TRBJ1-3; no clear D gene. This CDR3 contains 13 residues. From germline, CDR1 is MNHEY and CDR2 SVGAGI. Deletions cut 8 bases from V and 2 bases from J, with 10 bases between. The CDR3 protein is CASLEATGNTIYF. CDR3 DNA: TGTGCCAGCCTGGAGGCGACTGGAAACACCATATATTTT.

This clonotype was counted only a few times. This sequence joins TRBV11-1 and TRBJ2-1; 9 positions agree with TRBD2. The CDR3 sequence is 16 residues long. Trimming took 3 bases from V and 8 from J; bases not matched to a gene: 11. CDR1 is SGHAT, CDR2 FQDESV, per germline (reference sequence). The CDR3: CASSLLRGGAPHEQFF. The CDR3 nucleotides read TGTGCCAGCAGCTTGCTACGCGGGGGGGCCCCCCATGAGCAGTTCTTC. The full variable domain, rest sourced from reference TRBV11-1 and TRBJ2-1, is EAEVAQSPRYKITEKSQAVAFWCDPISGHATLYWYRQILGQGPELLVQFQDESVVDDSQLPKDRFSAERLKGVDSTLKIQPAELGDSAMYLCASSLLRGGAPHEQFFGPGTRLTVL.

The chain carries TRBV6-2 or TRBV6-3 and TRBJ2-2; D not certain. The CDR3 is 12 amino acids. Germline CDR1 reads MNHEY; CDR2 reads SVGEGT. V lost 8 bases, J lost 6 bases, and 10 bases lay in between. CDR3 in DNA: TGTGCCAGCCCCTCTTTAGCCGGGGAGCTGTTTTTT. Translation: CASPSLAGELFF.

This clonotype has only a few counts. The chain couples TRBV20-1 to TRBJ2-7; 7 nucleotides match TRBD1. The CDR3 covers 14 residues. Germline V lookup: CDR1 DFQATT, CDR2 SNEGSKA (reference sequence). V shed 1 base and J 1 base; nucleotides not matched to a gene: 4. The CDR3 DNA reads as TGCAGTGCTAGAGCGCCGGGACAGTCCTACGAGCAGTACTTC. Translating gives CSARAPGQSYEQYF.

The chain joins TRBV5-1 to TRBJ2-3; D gene uncertain. V lost 7 bases, J lost 2 bases, and 11 bases lay in between. In germline, CDR1 is SGHRS, CDR2 YFSETQ. The CDR3 loop spans 13 amino acids. CDR3 amino acids: CASYLEATDTQYF. In nucleotides, the CDR3 is TGCGCCAGCTATCTAGAGGCCACAGATACGCAGTATTTT.